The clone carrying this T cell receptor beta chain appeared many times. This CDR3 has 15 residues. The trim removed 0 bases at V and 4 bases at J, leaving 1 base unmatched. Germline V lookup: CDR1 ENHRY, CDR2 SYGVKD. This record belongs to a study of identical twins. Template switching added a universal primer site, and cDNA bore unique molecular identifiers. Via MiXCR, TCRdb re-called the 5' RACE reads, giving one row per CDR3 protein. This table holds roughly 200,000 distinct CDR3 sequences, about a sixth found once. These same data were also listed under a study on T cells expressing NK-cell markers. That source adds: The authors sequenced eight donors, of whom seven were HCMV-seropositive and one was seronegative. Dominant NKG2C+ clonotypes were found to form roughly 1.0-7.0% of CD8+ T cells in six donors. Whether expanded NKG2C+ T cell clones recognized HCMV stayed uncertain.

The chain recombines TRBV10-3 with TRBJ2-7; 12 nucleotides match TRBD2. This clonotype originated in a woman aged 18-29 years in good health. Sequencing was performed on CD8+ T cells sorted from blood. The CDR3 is CAISESLAGGYEQYF. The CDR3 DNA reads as TGTGCCATCAGTGAGTCCCTAGCGGGAGGGTACGAGCAGTACTTC.